The clone carrying this T cell receptor beta chain was counted ten times or more. Its antigen remains unknown. The data originate from a study of CD8 T cells in ankylosing spondylitis. Study-level points and caveats: Within peripheral blood, clones linked to disease were CD8+ and relatively rare. A number of the motif variants had already been described in reactive arthritis synovial fluid and blood. Roughly eight highly homologous variants made up a TCR beta motif that seemed to typify ankylosing spondylitis blood. As reported, disease-linked clones showed significant enrichment in matched ankylosing spondylitis synovial fluid.

One entry per CDR3 protein results from TCRdb running MiXCR on the 5' RACE reads. The sample includes about 240,000 distinct CDR3 sequences, roughly 8% of them seen just once. The CDR3 spans 12 residues. V trimming: 5 bases; J trimming: 5 bases; junction bases outside the gene matches: 0. Germline CDR1 is DFQATT and CDR2 is SNEGSKA (reference sequence). The chain carries TRBV20-1 and TRBJ2-1, with TRBD1 matching over 10 bases. Sequenced sample: blood, either unsorted or a sorted T cell fraction (not recorded which). This sequence was found in a female donor with ankylosing spondylitis or in good health (not recorded which). CDR3 bases: TGCAGTGCTGGACAGGGGGACAATGAGCAGTTCTTC. This sequence encodes CSAGQGDNEQFF.